The 2 T cell receptor beta chains listed next were all sequenced from one sample in a study of molecular identifiers for immune sequencing clone quantification. TCRdb ran MiXCR on the PCR reads and lists one entry per CDR3 protein. The sample has 50,000 to 75,000 distinct CDR3 sequences; about a fifth are singletons. Sequencing input: naive CD8+ T cells from blood, with Jurkat cell RNA spiked in. Subset of the sample: FACS-sorted CD8+CD4-CCR7+CD45RA+ naive T cells. These receptors came from a human donor in good health. Some libraries in this study had Jurkat cell RNA spiked in.

This clonotype was picked up many times. The chain employs TRBV20-1 and TRBJ2-7; 13 nucleotides line up with TRBD2. Germline lookup yields CDR1 DFQATT and CDR2 SNEGSKA (reference sequence). With V trimmed by 5 bases and J by 5 bases, 9 bases remained unmatched. This CDR3 is built from 15 residues. For the CDR3, the DNA is TGCAGTGCTCGGACTAGCGGGAGACGTTTGAACGAGCAGTACTTC. The encoded protein is CSARTSGRRLNEQYF.

Regarding this clonotype: A read error is possible here, since a much larger clone lies one base away. V usage is TRBV20-1 and J usage is TRBJ2-7, with no clear D. V lost 3 bases, J lost 2 bases, and 5 bases lay in between. The CDR3 is 11 amino acids. Per the germline V gene, CDR1 is DFQATT and CDR2 is SNEGSKA (reference sequence). As DNA, the CDR3 is TGCAGTGCTAGGGACCCCTACGAGCAGTACTTC. As protein: CSARDPYEQYF.